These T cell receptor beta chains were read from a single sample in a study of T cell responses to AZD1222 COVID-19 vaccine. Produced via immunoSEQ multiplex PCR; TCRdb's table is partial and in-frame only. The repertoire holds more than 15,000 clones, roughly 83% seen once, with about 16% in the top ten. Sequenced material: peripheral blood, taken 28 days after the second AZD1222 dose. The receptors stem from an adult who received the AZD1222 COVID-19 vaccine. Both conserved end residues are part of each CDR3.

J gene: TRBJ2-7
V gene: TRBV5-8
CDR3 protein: CASSRQGRGSYEQYF

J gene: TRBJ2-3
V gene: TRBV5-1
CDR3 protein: CASSQHPTDTQYF

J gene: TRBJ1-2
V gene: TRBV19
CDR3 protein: CASKGDGKINYGYTF

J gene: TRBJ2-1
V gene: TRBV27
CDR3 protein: CASSLSGLAGDNEQFF

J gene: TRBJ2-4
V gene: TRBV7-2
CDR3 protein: CASSETGAKNIQYF

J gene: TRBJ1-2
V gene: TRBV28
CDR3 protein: CASSQIGRIYGYTF

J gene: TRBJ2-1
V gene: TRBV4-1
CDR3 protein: CASSQGTAETGGQFF

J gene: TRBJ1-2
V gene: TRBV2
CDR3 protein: CASSERTGGDGYTF

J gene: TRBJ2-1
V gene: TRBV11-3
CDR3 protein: CASSSLLYNEQFF

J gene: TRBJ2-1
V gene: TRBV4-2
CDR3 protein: CASSQQGHGLVFYNEQFF

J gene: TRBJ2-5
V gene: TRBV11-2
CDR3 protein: CASSFRGGLAIQETQYF

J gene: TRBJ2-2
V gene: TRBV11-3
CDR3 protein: CASSLAGRENTGELFF

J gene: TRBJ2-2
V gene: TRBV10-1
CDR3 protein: CASSESTTGIAGELFF

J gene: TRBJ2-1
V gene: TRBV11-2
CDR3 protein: CASTFRGPYNEQFF

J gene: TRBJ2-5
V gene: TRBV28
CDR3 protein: CASSGEGKETQYF

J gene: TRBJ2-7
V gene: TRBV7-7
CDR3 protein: CASSPGPDYEQYF

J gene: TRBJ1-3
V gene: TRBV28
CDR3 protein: CASSFESGKGNTIYF

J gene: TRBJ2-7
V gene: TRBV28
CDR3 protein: CASSLTGPSYEQYF

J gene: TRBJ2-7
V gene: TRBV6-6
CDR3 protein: CASSYRTGQDSYEQYF

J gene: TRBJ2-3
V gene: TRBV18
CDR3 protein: CASSPFPIRDYVSTDTQYF

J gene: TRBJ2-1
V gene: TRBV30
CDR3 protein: CAWSVQGNEQFF

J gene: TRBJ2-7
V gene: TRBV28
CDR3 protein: CAVLKTSGTYEQYF

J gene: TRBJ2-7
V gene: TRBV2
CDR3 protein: CASSEDFPRAGTDLSSYEQYF

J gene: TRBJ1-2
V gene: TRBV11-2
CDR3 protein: CASSLGTGSYGYTF

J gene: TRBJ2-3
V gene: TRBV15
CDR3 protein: CATSSSGYRTDTQYF

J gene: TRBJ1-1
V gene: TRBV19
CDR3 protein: CASSILGRAFF

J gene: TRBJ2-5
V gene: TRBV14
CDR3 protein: CASSQWETQYF

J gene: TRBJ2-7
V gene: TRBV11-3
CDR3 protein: CASSFLSGGFYEQYF

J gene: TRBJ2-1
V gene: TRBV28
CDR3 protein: CASSLGGGTGAHNEQFF

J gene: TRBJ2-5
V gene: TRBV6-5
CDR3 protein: CASNRGQGQETQYF

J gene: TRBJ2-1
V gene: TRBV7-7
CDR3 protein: CASSSDSSSYNEQFF

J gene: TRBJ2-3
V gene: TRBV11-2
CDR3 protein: CASSPGTSGSTDTQYF

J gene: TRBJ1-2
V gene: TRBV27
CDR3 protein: CASSHLISQANYGYTF

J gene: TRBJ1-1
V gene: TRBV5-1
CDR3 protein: CASSLERGTEAFF

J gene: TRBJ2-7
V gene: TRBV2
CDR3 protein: CASSVVREGGEQYF

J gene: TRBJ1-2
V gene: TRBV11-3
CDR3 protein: CASSSPRLYGYTF

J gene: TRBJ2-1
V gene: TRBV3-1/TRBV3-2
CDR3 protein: CASSQEVLAGRSSYNEQFF

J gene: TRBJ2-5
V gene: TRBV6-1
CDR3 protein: CASSATLELGQETQYF

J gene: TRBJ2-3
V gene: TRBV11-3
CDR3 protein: CASSPGTSGRTDTQYF

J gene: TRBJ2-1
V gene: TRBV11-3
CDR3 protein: CASSSSSGRAFNEQFF

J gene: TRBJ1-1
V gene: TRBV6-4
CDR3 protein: CASSVQGNTEAFF

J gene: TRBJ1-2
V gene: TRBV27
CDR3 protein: CASKGLGAFYGYTF

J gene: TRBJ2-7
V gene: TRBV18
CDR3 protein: CASSPRGTQRTSEQYF

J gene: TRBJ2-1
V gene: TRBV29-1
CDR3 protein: CSVETSGIGNEQFF

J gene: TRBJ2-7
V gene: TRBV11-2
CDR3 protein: CASSPTRDRGNYEQYF

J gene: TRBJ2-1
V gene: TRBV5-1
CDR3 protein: CASSLTSGVSSYNEQFF

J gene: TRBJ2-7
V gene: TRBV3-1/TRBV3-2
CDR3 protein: CASSRGLIYEQYF

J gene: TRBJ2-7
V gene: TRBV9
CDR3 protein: CASSAYSGRGYEQYF

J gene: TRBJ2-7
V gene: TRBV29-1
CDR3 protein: CSVGGGSYEQYF

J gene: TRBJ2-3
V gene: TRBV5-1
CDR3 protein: CASSFESSGSSTDTQYF

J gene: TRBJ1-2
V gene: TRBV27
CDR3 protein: CASRPGTDYGYTF

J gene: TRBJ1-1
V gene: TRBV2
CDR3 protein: CASTQGMTEAFF

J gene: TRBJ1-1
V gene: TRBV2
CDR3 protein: CASNYGVEGNTEAFF

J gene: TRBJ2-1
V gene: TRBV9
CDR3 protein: CASSAQLAGGYNEQFF

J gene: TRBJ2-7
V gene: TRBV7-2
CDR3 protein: CASGGFTYEQYF

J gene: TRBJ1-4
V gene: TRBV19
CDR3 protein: CASSFRGGDEKLFF

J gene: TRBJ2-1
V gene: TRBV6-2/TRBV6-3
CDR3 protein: CASSVSGTGNEQFF